Below are 30 T cell receptor beta chains sequenced from a single sample in a study of brain metastases from non-small cell lung cancer. Clones were sequenced by immunoSEQ multiplex PCR, and TCRdb holds only the in-frame ones, with some missing. Here the sample spans 1,000 or so clones, roughly 90% being singletons. Sequenced sample: primary lung tumor tissue. These receptors were collected from a donor at least 40 years old with non-small cell lung cancer.

The count of this clone is one. Other DNA sequences in this specimen translate into the identical CDR3. CDR3 in amino acids: CASRSSGGLSGRRDTQYF. CDR3 in DNA: TGTGCCAGTAGGAGTAGCGGGGGCCTGAGTGGGAGGAGGGATACGCAGTATTTT. The chain employs TRBV19 and TRBJ2-3; 9 bases map to TRBD2. This CDR3 is 18 amino acids long. Germline V gene lookup returns CDR1 LNHDA and CDR2 SQIVND (reference sequence). J gave up 6 bases and V 6 bases, and 19 bases lay outside the gene matches. Full variable domain (outside the CDR3, taken from reference TRBV19 and TRBJ2-3): DGGITQSPKYLFRKEGQNVTLSCEQNLNHDAMYWYRQDPGQGLRLIYYSQIVNDFQKGDIAEGYSVSREKKESFPLTVTSAQKNPTAFYLCASRSSGGLSGRRDTQYFGPGTRLTVL.

The chain recombines TRBV7-2 with TRBJ1-4, with unresolved D. Trimming took 1 base from V and 7 from J, leaving 10 bases between them. This CDR3 comprises 14 residues. Germline values: CDR1 SGHTA, CDR2 FQGNSA. The CDR3 DNA sequence: TGTGCCAGCAGCTTAGAGGGTAGGGCTGAAAAACTGTTTTTT. Amino acids: CASSLEGRAEKLFF.

The chain has TRBV18 and TRBJ1-1; D not resolved. The germline V gene has CDR1 KGHSH and CDR2 LQKENI. V was shortened by 3 bases and J by 7 bases, with 12 bases between the two germline ends. This CDR3 is built from 13 residues. Here the CDR3 DNA reads TGTGCCAGCTCACCGCAAGACCGGGGTGAAGCTTTCTTT. It yields the protein CASSPQDRGEAFF.

In DNA, the CDR3 is TGTGCCAGCAGTGCTGGGACTACCTACGAGCAGTACTTC. Translation: CASSAGTTYEQYF. The chain links TRBV12-3 or TRBV12-4 to TRBJ2-7; 7 bases are a match to TRBD2. The CDR3 is made up of 13 amino acids. The J segment lost 2 bases and the V segment lost 5 bases, leaving 3 bases of the junction unmatched.

The chain recombines TRBV29-1 with TRBJ2-5, with 12 bases lining up with TRBD1. Germline CDR1 SQVTM, CDR2 ANQGSEA. The CDR3 is 14 residues long. The V and J ends lost 8 bases and 5 bases, in that order; junction bases with no gene match: 9. The CDR3 loop is CSSPGTGGWETQYF. The DNA for the CDR3 is TGCAGCTCCCCCGGGACAGGGGGCTGGGAGACCCAGTACTTC.

Notes on this clone: This CDR3 is also generated by other DNA sequences in the sample. The chain couples TRBV5-4 to TRBJ2-7, with TRBD1 as a possible D gene (6 bases). Germline-derived CDR1 and CDR2 are SGHNT and YYREEE (reference sequence). V lost 4 bases, J lost 0 bases, and 11 bases lay in between. The CDR3 is made up of 14 amino acids. This CDR3 reads CASSTGQRSYEQYF. CDR3 nucleotide sequence: TGTGCCAGCAGCACAGGACAGCGCTCCTACGAGCAGTACTTC. Based on the CDR3 plus reference TRBV5-4 and TRBJ2-7, the full variable domain is ETGVTQSPTHLIKTRGQQVTLRCSSQSGHNTVSWYQQALGQGPQFIFQYYREEENGRGNFPPRFSGLQFPNYSSELNVNALELDDSALYLCASSTGQRSYEQYFGPGTRLTVT.

The chain uses TRBV5-6 and TRBJ2-7; 7 bases map to TRBD1. Germline V gene lookup returns CDR1 SGHDT and CDR2 YYEEEE. This CDR3 spans 14 amino acids. Trimming cost V 2 bases and J 4 bases; bases outside gene matches: 6. CDR3 bases: TGTGCCAGCAGCTTCCCCAGGGGGATGTACGAGCAGTACTTC. This encodes CASSFPRGMYEQYF.

This clone showed up just once. The chain recombines TRBV6-6 with TRBJ1-3, with D possibly matching TRBD1 (5 bases). Trimming left V 9 bases short and J 1 base short, with 10 bases between. Germline lookup yields CDR1 MNHNY and CDR2 SVGAGI (reference sequence). The CDR3 spans 13 residues. The CDR3 region is CASRRQSGNTIYF. The CDR3 nucleotides are TGTGCCAGTCGGAGACAGTCTGGAAACACCATATATTTT.

This chain joins TRBV2 and TRBJ2-1, with D uncertain. CDR3 length: 13 residues. Germline V CDR1 and CDR2: SNHLY, FYNNEI. V lost 2 bases to trimming and J lost 9 bases, with 11 bases between them. CDR3 sequence: CASSEWLVGEQFF. In DNA form, the CDR3 reads TGTGCCAGCAGTGAATGGCTAGTCGGTGAGCAGTTCTTC.

Only one count was recorded for this clone. The gene calls are TRBV6-4 and TRBJ2-1, with 7 bases matching TRBD2. J gave up 0 bases and V 3 bases, and 5 bases lay outside the gene matches. The CDR3 is 16 amino acids. Per germline, CDR1 MRHNA and CDR2 SNTAGT. In DNA form, the CDR3 reads TGTGCCAGCAGTGAAGTATCTAGCGGCTCCTACAATGAGCAGTTCTTC. Translated, it gives CASSEVSSGSYNEQFF.

The chain is built from TRBV5-1 and TRBJ2-7; no clear D gene. The CDR3 runs to 12 residues. Germline CDR1 SGHRS, CDR2 YFSETQ. V was clipped by 1 base and J by 2 bases, with 4 bases between them. CDR3 coding DNA: TGCGCCAGCAGCTTGAAGGCCTACGAGCAGTACTTC. Translating gives CASSLKAYEQYF.

The chain links TRBV5-1 to TRBJ1-1; 7 bases map to TRBD1. Germline-derived CDR1 and CDR2 are SGHRS and YFSETQ. The junction had 7 bases not matched to a gene; V was cut back by 4 bases and J by 1 base. The CDR3 is 15 amino acids. The CDR3 DNA is TGCGCCAGCAGCATACGGGACAGCTCGAACACTGAAGCTTTCTTT. Protein product: CASSIRDSSNTEAFF.

The CDR3 is CASSPQGFYGYTF. The CDR3 DNA reads as TGTGCCAGTAGCCCCCAGGGTTTCTATGGCTACACCTTC. The chain has TRBV19 and TRBJ1-2; D might be TRBD1 (5 bases). CDR3 length: 13 residues. V was pared by 6 bases and J by 4 bases, with 12 bases between. In germline, CDR1 is LNHDA, CDR2 SQIVND (reference sequence). Complete variable domain (other parts from reference TRBV19 and TRBJ1-2): DGGITQSPKYLFRKEGQNVTLSCEQNLNHDAMYWYRQDPGQGLRLIYYSQIVNDFQKGDIAEGYSVSREKKESFPLTVTSAQKNPTAFYLCASSPQGFYGYTFGSGTRLTVV.

The chain couples TRBV14 to TRBJ1-4; 9 nucleotides align to TRBD1. The CDR3 has 15 amino acids. Germline assignment: CDR1 SGHDN and CDR2 FVKESK. The V and J ends lost 2 bases and 10 bases, in that order; junction bases with no gene match: 8. CDR3 in amino acids: CASSQITGGAGKLFF. In DNA, the CDR3 is TGTGCCAGCAGCCAAATAACAGGGGGCGCAGGAAAACTGTTTTTT.

The chain has TRBV12-3 or TRBV12-4 and TRBJ1-4; D is possibly TRBD1 (5 bases). The CDR3 spans 13 residues. Trimming cost V 2 bases and J 4 bases, with 5 bases left between them. Here the CDR3 DNA reads TGTGCCAGCAGTTTACAGGGTAATGAAAAACTGTTTTTT. Translation: CASSLQGNEKLFF.

The chain is built from TRBV28 and TRBJ2-7; TRBD1 is a possible D gene (5 bases). The germline gives CDR1 MDHEN, CDR2 SYDVKM. This CDR3 has 13 amino acids. V shed 2 bases and J shed 3 bases, with 8 bases lying between them. CDR3 in DNA: TGTGCCAGCAGTTTACAGGGATACTACGAGCAGTACTTC. This sequence encodes CASSLQGYYEQYF.

This clone was found once. V gene TRBV7-9 combines with J gene TRBJ1-1; D uncertain. Germline-derived CDR1 and CDR2 are SEHNR and FQNEAQ (reference sequence). Trimming left V 1 base short and J 1 base short, with 10 bases between. The CDR3 is made up of 15 amino acids. In DNA, the CDR3 is TGTGCCAGCAGCTTAGGCTTTTGGCAGAACACTGAAGCTTTCTTT. Its translation: CASSLGFWQNTEAFF.

The V call is TRBV9, the J call TRBJ2-3; the D is unclear. Between the trimmed V and J ends, which lost 0 bases and 4 bases, there was a span of 9 bases. CDR3 length: 14 amino acids. Germline lookup yields CDR1 SGDLS and CDR2 YYNGEE. This CDR3 reads CASSVGGSSDTQYF. The CDR3 coding sequence is TGTGCCAGCAGCGTAGGTGGTAGCTCAGATACGCAGTATTTT.

This clone was detected once. The chain carries TRBV6-2 or TRBV6-3 and TRBJ1-2; D is undetermined. The germline V gene encodes CDR1 MNHEY and CDR2 SVGEGT. There are 13 residues in the CDR3. Trimming stripped 5 bases from V and 2 bases from J, with 9 bases between. The CDR3 region is CASSDGRNYGYTF. In DNA, the CDR3 is TGTGCCAGCAGTGACGGCAGGAACTATGGCTACACCTTC.

The chain combines TRBV5-5 with TRBJ1-2; TRBD1 matches at 8 bases. Per the germline V gene, CDR1 is SGHKS and CDR2 is YYEKEE (reference sequence). There are 17 residues in the CDR3. Trimming at V came to 0 bases and at J to 8 bases, leaving 15 bases not matched to a gene. The CDR3 DNA follows: TGTGCCAGCAGCTTGGAGTATTTGGGGCAGGGGGCGCGGGGCTACACCTTC. Encoded protein: CASSLEYLGQGARGYTF.

This CDR3 is CASSLEQGRIYGYTF. CDR3 DNA: TGCGCCAGCAGCTTGGAACAGGGTAGGATCTATGGCTACACCTTC. The genes are TRBV5-1 and TRBJ1-2; tentative D call: TRBD1 (6 bases). The CDR3 runs to 15 residues. Germline-derived CDR1 and CDR2 are SGHRS and YFSETQ. Between the trimmed V and J ends, which lost 0 bases and 4 bases, there was a span of 13 bases.

The V call is TRBV15, the J call TRBJ1-2; TRBD1 matches at 11 bases. CDR1 is LNHNV and CDR2 is YYDKDF in the germline V gene (reference sequence). The CDR3 has 14 amino acids. Trimming took 9 bases from V and 2 from J; bases not matched to a gene: 5. CDR3 nucleotide sequence: TGTGCCACGACCCGGGACAGGGGGAACTATGGCTACACCTTC. It encodes CATTRDRGNYGYTF.

In this sample, this clone turned up once. The chain recombines TRBV7-6 with TRBJ2-1; TRBD2 aligns across 8 bases. Per germline, CDR1 SGHVS and CDR2 FNYEAQ. This CDR3 spans 17 amino acids. Losses at the gene ends were 1 base for V and 3 bases for J; bases not matched to a gene: 8. The CDR3 DNA sequence: TGTGCCAGCAGCTTAGGTGGGGCGGGAGGAGTCTACAATGAGCAGTTCTTC. This codes for CASSLGGAGGVYNEQFF.

Comments on this clone: One end of the junction varies from germline; a read error may be responsible. The gene calls are TRBV7-9 and TRBJ1-2, with unresolved D. The CDR3 is 14 residues long. Germline CDR1 and CDR2: SEHNR and FQNEAQ (reference sequence). As DNA, the CDR3 is TGTGCCAGCAGCTCATTCTTAGACGGCTATGGCTACATCTTC. It codes for CASSSFLDGYGYIF.

The chain uses TRBV5-4 and TRBJ2-3; D gene unclear. Between the trimmed V and J ends, which lost 2 bases and 2 bases, there was a span of 9 bases. Germline lookup yields CDR1 SGHNT and CDR2 YYREEE (reference sequence). The CDR3 loop spans 14 amino acids. The CDR3 DNA reads TGTGCCAGCAGCTTTACCACTAACACAGATACGCAGTATTTT. Amino acids: CASSFTTNTDTQYF.

The CDR3 DNA is TGTGCCAGTAGTACCGGAGGGTCTCGGGAGCAGTACTTC. Translating it yields CASSTGGSREQYF. The chain employs TRBV19 and TRBJ2-7, with a weak D call TRBD2 (6 bases). CDR3 length equals 13 residues. Germline V CDR1 and CDR2: LNHDA, SQIVND (reference sequence). Trimming pared 4 bases from V and 7 bases from J, leaving 14 bases between. Complete variable domain (other parts from reference TRBV19 and TRBJ2-7): DGGITQSPKYLFRKEGQNVTLSCEQNLNHDAMYWYRQDPGQGLRLIYYSQIVNDFQKGDIAEGYSVSREKKESFPLTVTSAQKNPTAFYLCASSTGGSREQYFGPGTRLTVT.

Concerning this clone: Compared with germline, one end of the junction differs, possibly owing to a read error. The rearrangement joins TRBV6-5 to TRBJ1-3, with 9 bases identical to TRBD1. The CDR3 covers 14 residues. Germline V lookup: CDR1 MNHEY, CDR2 SVGAGI. The CDR3 sequence is CASKGQGKGNTIYF. The CDR3 region has the DNA TGTGCAAGCAAAGGACAGGGGAAAGGAAACACCATATATTTT.

As for this clone: An end of the junction does not agree with germline; a read error may underlie this. The chain links TRBV7-6 to TRBJ2-3; 15 nucleotides line up with TRBD2. Germline V gene data show CDR1 as SGHVS and CDR2 as FNYEAQ. The length of the CDR3 is 19 residues. CDR3 loop: CANSPWTSGGGGGTDTQYF. CDR3 DNA sequence: TGTGCCAACAGCCCATGGACTAGCGGGGGGGGAGGTGGCACAGATACGCAGTATTTT.

DNA of the CDR3: TGTGCCAGTAGTATATGGGAAGACACTGAAGCTTTCTTT. It translates to CASSIWEDTEAFF. V gene TRBV19 combines with J gene TRBJ1-1, with D unresolved. Germline assignment: CDR1 LNHDA and CDR2 SQIVND (reference sequence). CDR3 length: 13 residues. Between the trimmed V and J ends, which lost 2 bases and 3 bases, there was a span of 7 bases.

This chain joins TRBV18 and TRBJ1-3; D not certain. Germline V lookup: CDR1 KGHSH, CDR2 LQKENI. V dropped 0 bases and J dropped 4 bases, with 7 bases sitting between them. The CDR3 length is 14 residues. Here the CDR3 reads CASSPPGRGNTIYF. The CDR3 DNA reads as TGTGCCAGCTCACCACCTGGCAGGGGAAACACCATATATTTT. The full variable domain, with the rest looked up from reference TRBV18 and TRBJ1-3, is NAGVMQNPRHLVRRRGQEARLRCSPMKGHSHVYWYRQLPEEGLKFMVYLQKENIIDESGMPKERFSAEFPKEGPSILRIQQVVRGDSAAYFCASSPPGRGNTIYFGEGSWLTVV.